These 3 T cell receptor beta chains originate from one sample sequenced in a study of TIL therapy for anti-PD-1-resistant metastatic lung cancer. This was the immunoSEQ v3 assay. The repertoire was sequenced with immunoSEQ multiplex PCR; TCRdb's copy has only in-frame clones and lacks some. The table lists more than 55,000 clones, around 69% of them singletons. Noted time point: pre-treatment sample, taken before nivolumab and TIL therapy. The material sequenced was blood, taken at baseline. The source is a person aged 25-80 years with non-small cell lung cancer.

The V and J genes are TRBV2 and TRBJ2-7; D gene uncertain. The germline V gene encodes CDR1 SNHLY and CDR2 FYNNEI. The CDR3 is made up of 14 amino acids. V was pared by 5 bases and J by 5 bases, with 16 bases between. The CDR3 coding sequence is TGTGCCAGCAGTCGACAAGGTCCTGGGAACGAGCAGTACTTC. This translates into CASSRQGPGNEQYF.

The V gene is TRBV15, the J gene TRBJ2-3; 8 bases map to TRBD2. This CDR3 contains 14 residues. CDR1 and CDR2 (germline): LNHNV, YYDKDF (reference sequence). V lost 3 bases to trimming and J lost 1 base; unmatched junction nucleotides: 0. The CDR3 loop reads CATSRREGTDTQYF. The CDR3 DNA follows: TGTGCCACCAGCAGGCGGGAGGGCACAGATACGCAGTATTTT.

As DNA, the CDR3 is TGCGCCAGCAGCCCAGGTCGAGCTGGAAACACCATATATTTT. It encodes CASSPGRAGNTIYF. The chain employs TRBV5-1 and TRBJ1-3; D unclear. Germline CDR1 SGHRS, CDR2 YFSETQ. This CDR3 comprises 14 residues. Trimming stripped 4 bases from V and 2 bases from J, with 10 bases between. Complete variable domain (other parts from reference TRBV5-1 and TRBJ1-3): KAGVTQTPRYLIKTRGQQVTLSCSPISGHRSVSWYQQTPGQGLQFLFEYFSETQRNKGNFPGRFSGRQFSNSRSEMNVSTLELGDSALYLCASSPGRAGNTIYFGEGSWLTVV.